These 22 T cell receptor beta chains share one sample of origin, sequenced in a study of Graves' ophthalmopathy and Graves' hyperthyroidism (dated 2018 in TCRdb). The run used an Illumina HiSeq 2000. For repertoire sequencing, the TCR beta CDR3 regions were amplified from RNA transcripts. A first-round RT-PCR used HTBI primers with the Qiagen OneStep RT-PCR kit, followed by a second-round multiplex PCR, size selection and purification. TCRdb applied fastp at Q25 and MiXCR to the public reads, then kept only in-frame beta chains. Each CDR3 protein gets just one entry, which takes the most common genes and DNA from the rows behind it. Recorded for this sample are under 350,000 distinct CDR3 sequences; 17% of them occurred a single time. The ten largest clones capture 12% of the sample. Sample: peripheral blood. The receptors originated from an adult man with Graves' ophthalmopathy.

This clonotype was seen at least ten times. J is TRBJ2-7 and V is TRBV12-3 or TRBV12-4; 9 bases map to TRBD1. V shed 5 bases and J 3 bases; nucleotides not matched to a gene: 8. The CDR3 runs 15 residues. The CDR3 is CASSGGGTGSYEQYF. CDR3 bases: TGTGCCAGCAGTGGGGGGGGGACAGGGAGCTACGAGCAGTACTTC.

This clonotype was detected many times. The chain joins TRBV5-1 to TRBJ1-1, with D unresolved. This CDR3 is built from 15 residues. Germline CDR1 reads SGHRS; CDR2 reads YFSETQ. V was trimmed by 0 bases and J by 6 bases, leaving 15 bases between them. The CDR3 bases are TGCGCCAGCAGCTTGGAATTGGGGTTGAGCTCTGAAGCTTTCTTT. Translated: CASSLELGLSSEAFF.

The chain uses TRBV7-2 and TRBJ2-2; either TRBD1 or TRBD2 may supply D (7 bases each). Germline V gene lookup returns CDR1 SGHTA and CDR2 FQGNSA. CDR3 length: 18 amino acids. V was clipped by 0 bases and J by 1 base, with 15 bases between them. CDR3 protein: CASSLAQGGTLNTGELFF. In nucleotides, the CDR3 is TGTGCCAGCAGCTTAGCCCAGGGGGGGACCCTGAACACCGGGGAGCTGTTTTTT.

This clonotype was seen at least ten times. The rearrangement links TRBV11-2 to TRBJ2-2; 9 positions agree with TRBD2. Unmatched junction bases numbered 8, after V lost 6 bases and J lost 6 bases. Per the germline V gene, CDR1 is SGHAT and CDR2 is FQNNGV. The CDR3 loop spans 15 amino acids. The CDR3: CASSLTSGSPGELFF. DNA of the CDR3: TGTGCCAGCAGTCTTACTAGCGGGTCTCCCGGGGAGCTGTTTTTT.

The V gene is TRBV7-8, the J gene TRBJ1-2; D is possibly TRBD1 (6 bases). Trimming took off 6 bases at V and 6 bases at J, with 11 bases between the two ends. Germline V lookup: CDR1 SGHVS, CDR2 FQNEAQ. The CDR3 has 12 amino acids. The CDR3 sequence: CASRQGFDGYTF. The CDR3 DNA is TGTGCCAGCAGACAGGGATTCGATGGCTACACCTTC. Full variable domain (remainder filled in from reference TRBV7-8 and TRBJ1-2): GAGVSQSPRYKVAKRGQDVALRCDPISGHVSLFWYQQALGQGPEFLTYFQNEAQLDKSGLPSDRFFAERPEGSVSTLKIQRTQQEDSAVYLCASRQGFDGYTFGSGTRLTVV.

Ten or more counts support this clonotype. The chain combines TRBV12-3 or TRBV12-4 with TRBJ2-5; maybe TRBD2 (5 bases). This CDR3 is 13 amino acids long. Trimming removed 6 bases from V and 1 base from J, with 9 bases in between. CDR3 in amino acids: CASSPEVQETQYF. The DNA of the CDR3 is TGTGCCAGCAGCCCGGAGGTCCAAGAGACCCAGTACTTC.

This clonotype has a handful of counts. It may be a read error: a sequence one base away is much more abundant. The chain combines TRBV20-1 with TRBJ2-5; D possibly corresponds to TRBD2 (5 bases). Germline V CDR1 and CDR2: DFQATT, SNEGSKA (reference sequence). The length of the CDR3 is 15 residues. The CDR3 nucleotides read TGCAGTGCTAGAGATTCGGAGGCCGGGCAAGAGGCCCAGTACTTC. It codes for CSARDSEAGQEAQYF.

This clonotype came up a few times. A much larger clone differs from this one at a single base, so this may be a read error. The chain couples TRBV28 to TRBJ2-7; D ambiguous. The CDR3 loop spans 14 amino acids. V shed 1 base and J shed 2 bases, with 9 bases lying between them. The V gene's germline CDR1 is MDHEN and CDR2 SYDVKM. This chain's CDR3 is CASSLFVLTYEQYF. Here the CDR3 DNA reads TGTGCCAGCAGTTTATTTGTACTAACCTACGAGCAGTACTTC.

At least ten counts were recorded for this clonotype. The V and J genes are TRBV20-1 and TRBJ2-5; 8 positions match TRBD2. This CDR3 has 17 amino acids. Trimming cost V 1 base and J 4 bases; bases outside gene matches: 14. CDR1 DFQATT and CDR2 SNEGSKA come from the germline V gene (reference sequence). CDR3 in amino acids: CSARAGGAKRFVETQYF. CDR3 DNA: TGCAGTGCTAGAGCGGGGGGGGCGAAGAGGTTTGTAGAGACCCAGTACTTC.

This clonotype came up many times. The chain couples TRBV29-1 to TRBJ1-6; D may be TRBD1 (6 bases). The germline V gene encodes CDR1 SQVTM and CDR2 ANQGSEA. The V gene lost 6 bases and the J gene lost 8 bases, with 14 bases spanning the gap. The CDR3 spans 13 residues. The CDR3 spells CSVRTDGHSPLHF. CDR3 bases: TGCAGCGTACGGACAGACGGTCATTCACCCCTCCACTTT.

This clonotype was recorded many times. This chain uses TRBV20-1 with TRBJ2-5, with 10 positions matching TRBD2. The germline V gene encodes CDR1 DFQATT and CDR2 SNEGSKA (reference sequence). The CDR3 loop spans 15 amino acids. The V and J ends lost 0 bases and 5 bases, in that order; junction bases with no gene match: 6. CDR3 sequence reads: CSARDLAGESETQYF. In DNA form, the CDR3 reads TGCAGTGCTAGAGATCTAGCGGGGGAGTCGGAGACCCAGTACTTC.

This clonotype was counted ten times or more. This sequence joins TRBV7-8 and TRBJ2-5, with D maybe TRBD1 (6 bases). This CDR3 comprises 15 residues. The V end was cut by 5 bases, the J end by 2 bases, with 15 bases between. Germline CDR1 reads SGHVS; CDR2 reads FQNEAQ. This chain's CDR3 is CASSSTGLGQETQYF. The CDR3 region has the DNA TGTGCCAGCAGCAGCACAGGGTTGGGGCAAGAGACCCAGTACTTC. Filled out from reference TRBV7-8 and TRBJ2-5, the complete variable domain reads GAGVSQSPRYKVAKRGQDVALRCDPISGHVSLFWYQQALGQGPEFLTYFQNEAQLDKSGLPSDRFFAERPEGSVSTLKIQRTQQEDSAVYLCASSSTGLGQETQYFGPGTRLLVL.

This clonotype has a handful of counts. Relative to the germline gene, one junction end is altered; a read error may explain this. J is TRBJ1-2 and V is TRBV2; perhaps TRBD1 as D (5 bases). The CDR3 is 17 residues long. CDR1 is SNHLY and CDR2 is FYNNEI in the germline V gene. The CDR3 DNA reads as TGTGCCAGCAGTTTTACTGCCGACATGAACGAGGGGTATGGCTACATCTTC. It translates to CASSFTADMNEGYGYIF.

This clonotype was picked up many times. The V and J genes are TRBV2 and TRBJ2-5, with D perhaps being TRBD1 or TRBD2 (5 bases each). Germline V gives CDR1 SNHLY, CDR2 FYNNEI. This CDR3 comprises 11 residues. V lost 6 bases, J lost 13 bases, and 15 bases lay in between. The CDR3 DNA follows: TGTGCCAGCAGCGCCGGTGGGACCGTGTACTTC. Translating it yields CASSAGGTVYF.

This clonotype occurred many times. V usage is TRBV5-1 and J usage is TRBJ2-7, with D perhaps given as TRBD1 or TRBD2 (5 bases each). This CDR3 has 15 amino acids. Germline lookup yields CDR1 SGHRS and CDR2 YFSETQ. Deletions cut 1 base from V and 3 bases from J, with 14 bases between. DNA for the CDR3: TGCGCCAGCAGCTTGAATCGGGGCAGCGGCTACGAGCAGTACTTC. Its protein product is CASSLNRGSGYEQYF.

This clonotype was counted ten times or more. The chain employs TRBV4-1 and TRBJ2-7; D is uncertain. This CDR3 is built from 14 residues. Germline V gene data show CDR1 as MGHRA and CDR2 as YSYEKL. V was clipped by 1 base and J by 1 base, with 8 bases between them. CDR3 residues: CASSQVWQSYEQYF. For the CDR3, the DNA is TGCGCCAGCAGCCAAGTTTGGCAGTCCTACGAGCAGTACTTC.

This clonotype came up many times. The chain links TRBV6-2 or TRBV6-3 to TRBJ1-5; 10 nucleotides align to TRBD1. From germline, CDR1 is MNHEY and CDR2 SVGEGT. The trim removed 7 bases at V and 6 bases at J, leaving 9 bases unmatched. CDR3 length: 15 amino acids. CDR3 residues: CASTIRDRGPQPQHF. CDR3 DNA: TGTGCCAGCACCATACGGGACAGGGGCCCTCAGCCCCAGCATTTT.

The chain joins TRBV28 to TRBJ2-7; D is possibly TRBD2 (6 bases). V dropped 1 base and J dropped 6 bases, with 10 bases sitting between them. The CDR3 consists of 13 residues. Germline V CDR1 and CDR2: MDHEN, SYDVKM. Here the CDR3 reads CASSLLSGGEQYF. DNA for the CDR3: TGTGCCAGCAGTTTATTGTCCGGGGGCGAGCAGTACTTC.

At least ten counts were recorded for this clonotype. CDR3 DNA: TGTGCCAGCAGTTACCGTGGCCGGAGGGAAGAGACCCAGTACTTC. Protein: CASSYRGRREETQYF. This chain connects TRBV6-5 to TRBJ2-5; weak D call: TRBD2 (6 bases). The CDR3 is made up of 15 amino acids. The ends were cut back, 2 bases at V and 3 bases at J, with 13 bases in the middle. CDR1 MNHEY and CDR2 SVGAGI come from the germline V gene.

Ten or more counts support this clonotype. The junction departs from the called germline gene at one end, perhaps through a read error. The CDR3 spells CSATRGSGNTVYF. As DNA, the CDR3 is TGCAGTGCTACCAGGGGGTCTGGAAACACCGTATATTTT. This chain connects TRBV20-1 to TRBJ1-3, with 7 bases lining up with TRBD1. The CDR3 totals 13 residues. Germline loops: CDR1 DFQATT, CDR2 SNEGSKA (reference sequence).

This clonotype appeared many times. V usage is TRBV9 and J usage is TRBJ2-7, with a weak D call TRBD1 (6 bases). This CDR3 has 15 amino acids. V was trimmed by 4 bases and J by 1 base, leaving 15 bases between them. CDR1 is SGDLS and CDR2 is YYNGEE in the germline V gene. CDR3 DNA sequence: TGTGCCAGCAGCTCCACCGGGACACCTTCCTACGAGCAGTACTTC. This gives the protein CASSSTGTPSYEQYF.

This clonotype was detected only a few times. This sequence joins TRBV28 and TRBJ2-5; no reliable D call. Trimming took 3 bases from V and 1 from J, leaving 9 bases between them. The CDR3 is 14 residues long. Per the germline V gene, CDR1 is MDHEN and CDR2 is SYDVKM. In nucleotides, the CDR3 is TGTGCCAGCAGTTTGGGCGACGGCCAAGAGACCCAGTACTTC. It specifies CASSLGDGQETQYF.